The TCR beta chain described here comes from a study of neurological immune-mediated disorders. MiXCR was run by TCRdb on the 5' RACE reads, yielding one entry per CDR3 protein. The sample includes tens of thousands of distinct CDR3 sequences, 14% of them seen just once. This clonotype was detected many times. The sample consisted of CD4+ T cells from blood. The TCR originated in a woman aged 55-75 years with HTLV-1-associated myelopathy (HAM/TSP).

The CDR3 spells CATSYNLGQIEAFF. DNA of the CDR3: TGTGCCACCAGCTATAACCTGGGACAAATTGAAGCTTTCTTT. The chain employs TRBV15 and TRBJ1-1; D is perhaps TRBD1 (6 bases). The CDR3 is 14 residues long. The germline V gene has CDR1 LNHNV and CDR2 YYDKDF (reference sequence). V was clipped by 5 bases and J by 7 bases, with 17 bases between them.